This entry lists 11 T cell receptor beta chains sequenced from one sample in a study of OX40 agonist ivuxolimab in advanced cancers. The library relied on the immunoSEQ multiplex PCR assay. TCRdb provides this immuneACCESS table in a form limited to in-frame rearrangements. Some clones are lacking; in checked studies, under half of them reflect an unresolved V gene, and why the rest are absent is not known. For this sample there are 67,000 or so clones; roughly nine tenths appear just once. Together, the top ten hold less than 1.1% of the sample. The material sequenced was CD4+ or CD8+ T cells sorted from blood, taken in a trial of the OX40 agonist ivuxolimab. The origin of the receptors is an adult with an advanced solid tumor such as melanoma, head and neck, liver or kidney cancer.

The rearrangement links TRBV7-3 to TRBJ2-2; 16 bases fit TRBD2. Per the germline V gene, CDR1 is SGHTA and CDR2 is FQGTGA. The CDR3 runs 20 residues. The V and J ends lost 3 bases and 1 base, in that order; junction bases with no gene match: 8. CDR3 DNA: TGTGCCAGCAGCTTTAAGGGGACTAGCGGGAGGGAAAGGAACACCGGGGAGCTGTTTTTT. Its protein is CASSFKGTSGRERNTGELFF.

The V call is TRBV19, the J call TRBJ2-7, with TRBD1 as a possible D gene (6 bases). This CDR3 has 14 amino acids. Trimming cost V 4 bases and J 2 bases, with 12 bases left between them. Germline CDR1 is LNHDA and CDR2 is SQIVND (reference sequence). In DNA, the CDR3 is TGTGCCAGTAGTAAGGGGGAATCAACCTACGAGCAGTACTTC. Its translation: CASSKGESTYEQYF.

CDR3 bases: TGTGCTAGTGGTTTTGAAGTGAACACTGAAGCTTTCTTT. This sequence encodes CASGFEVNTEAFF. The chain recombines TRBV12-5 with TRBJ1-1; D remains ambiguous. CDR1 is LGHNT and CDR2 is FRNRAP in the germline V gene. The CDR3 totals 13 residues. Trimming shortened V by 3 bases and J by 0 bases, and 5 bases separated the two germline ends. The whole variable domain, remainder taken from reference TRBV12-5 and TRBJ1-1, is DARVTQTPRHKVTEMGQEVTMRCQPILGHNTVFWYRQTMMQGLELLAYFRNRAPLDDSGMPKDRFSAEMPDATLATLKIQPSEPRDSAVYFCASGFEVNTEAFFGQGTRLTVV.

This clone was counted only a few times. The V and J genes are TRBV4-3 and TRBJ2-1; 12 bases map to TRBD2. Germline-derived CDR1 and CDR2 are LGHNA and YSLEER. This CDR3 has 16 amino acids. After removal of 0 bases from V and 10 bases from J, the junction contained 7 bases not matched to a gene. DNA for the CDR3: TGCGCCAGCAGCCAAGATCCTAGCGGGAGGGCCTGGGAGCAGTTCTTC. The encoded protein is CASSQDPSGRAWEQFF.

The rearrangement joins TRBV7-2 to TRBJ2-1; 9 nucleotides match TRBD2. The CDR3 covers 15 residues. CDR1 and CDR2 (germline): SGHTA, FQGNSA. With V trimmed by 5 bases and J by 1 base, 3 bases remained unmatched. CDR3 protein: CASSSGRSSYNEQFF. As DNA, the CDR3 is TGTGCCAGCAGCAGCGGGAGGTCATCCTACAATGAGCAGTTCTTC.

The chain couples TRBV6-5 to TRBJ2-1; D not certain. Germline V lookup: CDR1 MNHEY, CDR2 SVGAGI. V dropped 5 bases and J dropped 9 bases, with 5 bases sitting between them. The CDR3 extends over 10 amino acids. The CDR3 bases are TGTGCCAGCAGTGAGAGTGAGCAGTTCTTC. Its translation: CASSESEQFF.

The V call is TRBV19, the J call TRBJ2-5; D may be TRBD2 (5 bases). V lost 5 bases to trimming and J lost 2 bases, with 9 bases between them. Germline V gives CDR1 LNHDA, CDR2 SQIVND (reference sequence). The CDR3 spans 13 residues. The CDR3 spells CASSSRDQETQYF. CDR3 coding DNA: TGTGCCAGTAGTTCCCGGGATCAAGAGACCCAGTACTTC.

This chain joins TRBV30 and TRBJ1-1, with 7 bases matching TRBD1. The germline V gene has CDR1 GTSNPN and CDR2 SVGIG (reference sequence). The CDR3 runs to 16 residues. With 0 bases clipped from V and 0 bases from J, the junction kept 7 bases outside the gene matches. The CDR3 loop is CAWSVWAGGMNTEAFF. CDR3 in DNA: TGTGCCTGGAGTGTATGGGCAGGGGGAATGAACACTGAAGCTTTCTTT. Combining the CDR3 with reference TRBV30 and TRBJ1-1 gives the whole variable domain SQTIHQWPATLVQPVGSPLSLECTVEGTSNPNLYWYRQAAGRGLQLLFYSVGIGQISSEVPQNLSASRPQDRQFILSSKKLLLSDSGFYLCAWSVWAGGMNTEAFFGQGTRLTVV.

The V gene is TRBV7-9, the J gene TRBJ1-6; no reliable D call. The germline V and J ends were trimmed by 7 bases and 6 bases, with 13 bases remaining between them. Germline CDR1 and CDR2: SEHNR and FQNEAQ (reference sequence). The CDR3 length is 14 residues. The CDR3, as DNA: TGTGCCAGCAACATAGACCAACCTAATTCACCCCTCCACTTT. Its protein product is CASNIDQPNSPLHF.

This chain links TRBV27 with TRBJ2-7; 12 nucleotides line up with TRBD1. The CDR3 runs 15 residues. After removal of 6 bases from V and 5 bases from J, the junction contained 8 bases not matched to a gene. Germline V gene lookup returns CDR1 MNHEY and CDR2 SMNVEV (reference sequence). CDR3 sequence: CASSTRDRGRHEQYF. CDR3 DNA: TGTGCCAGCAGCACCCGGGACAGGGGGCGCCACGAGCAGTACTTC.

V and J are TRBV7-9 and TRBJ2-1; D unclear. Germline V gene data show CDR1 as SEHNR and CDR2 as FQNEAQ (reference sequence). Deletions cut 6 bases from V and 3 bases from J, with 9 bases between. There are 13 residues in the CDR3. In nucleotides, the CDR3 is TGTGCCAGCAGGGACCCTGGCTACAATGAGCAGTTCTTC. It encodes CASRDPGYNEQFF.